The 25 T cell receptor beta chains below come from one sample, sequenced in a study of OX40 agonist ivuxolimab in advanced cancers. Assay used: immunoSEQ multiplex PCR; TCRdb lists only in-frame clones, some missing. The sample records about 89,000 clones, around 84% being singletons. The sequenced sample was CD4+ or CD8+ T cells sorted from blood, obtained in a trial of the OX40 agonist ivuxolimab. These receptors were collected from an adult with an advanced solid tumor such as melanoma, head and neck, liver or kidney cancer.

The genes are TRBV4-3 and TRBJ2-2; TRBD2 agrees at 10 bases. Germline V gives CDR1 LGHNA, CDR2 YSLEER. Losses at the gene ends were 1 base for V and 5 bases for J; bases not matched to a gene: 13. This CDR3 is built from 19 residues. The CDR3: CASSQVRSGRARLTGELFF. Written as DNA, the CDR3 is TGCGCCAGCAGCCAAGTTAGAAGCGGGAGGGCCCGATTGACCGGGGAGCTGTTTTTT.

This rearrangement joins TRBV21-1 to TRBJ1-1; the DNA was not compared with TRBD1, the D call given in the table. TRBV21-1 is marked as a pseudogene. This CDR3 is built from 17 residues. CDR3 nucleotides: TGTGCCAGCAGCAAAGACAGGGAAGGGGTAGGGGTGACTGAAGCTTTCTTT. Translating it yields CASSKDREGVGVTEAFF.

This clone has a single count. The chain has TRBV7-9 and TRBJ1-4; no reliable D call. The CDR3 runs to 12 residues. Germline V CDR1 and CDR2: SEHNR, FQNEAQ (reference sequence). The V and J ends lost 5 bases and 8 bases respectively, with 9 bases between them. CDR3: CASSGTAEKLFF. The CDR3 DNA reads TGTGCCAGCAGCGGAACAGCGGAAAAACTGTTTTTT. Looking up the rest from reference TRBV7-9 and TRBJ1-4 gives the full variable domain: DTGVSQNPRHKITKRGQNVTFRCDPISEHNRLYWYRQTLGQGPEFLTYFQNEAQLEKSRLLSDRFSAERPKGSFSTLEIQRTEQGDSAMYLCASSGTAEKLFFGSGTQLSVL.

The V and J genes are TRBV5-1 and TRBJ2-1; maybe TRBD2 (6 bases). This CDR3 has 17 residues. The V and J ends lost 4 bases and 1 base respectively, with 18 bases between them. Germline V gene sequence: CDR1 SGHRS, CDR2 YFSETQ. CDR3 DNA: TGCGCCAGCAGCCTCCTGACTAGTGCGGAGTCCTACAATGAGCAGTTCTTC. Translated, it gives CASSLLTSAESYNEQFF.

This rearrangement joins TRBV6-6 to TRBJ2-7; 8 nucleotides match TRBD1. Germline V CDR1 and CDR2: MNHNY, SVGAGI (reference sequence). V shed 6 bases and J 1 base; nucleotides not matched to a gene: 2. The CDR3 has 13 amino acids. The CDR3 region is CASRQGASYEQYF. The CDR3 nucleotides read TGTGCCAGCAGGCAGGGGGCTTCCTACGAGCAGTACTTC.

Comments on this clone: Other DNA sequences in the same sample also yield this CDR3. This sequence joins TRBV11-2 and TRBJ2-4; 9 bases match TRBD2. The junction had 5 bases not matched to a gene; V was cut back by 5 bases and J by 6 bases. From germline, CDR1 is SGHAT and CDR2 FQNNGV. The CDR3 has 14 amino acids. CDR3 residues: CASSLAGSGNIQYF. CDR3 coding DNA: TGTGCCAGCAGCCTAGCGGGGTCTGGAAACATTCAGTACTTC.

The V gene is TRBV15, the J gene TRBJ1-1; 7 bases agree with TRBD1. The CDR3 has 14 amino acids. The V and J ends lost 7 bases and 10 bases, in that order; junction bases with no gene match: 15. The germline V gene encodes CDR1 LNHNV and CDR2 YYDKDF (reference sequence). DNA for the CDR3: TGTGCCACCACCCGGGCAGGGGGGCTTCATTTAGCTTTCTTT. This gives the protein CATTRAGGLHLAFF.

The V call is TRBV4-1, the J call TRBJ1-1; D is unresolved. The CDR3 has 15 residues. The ends were cut back, 0 bases at V and 3 bases at J, with 11 bases in the middle. The germline V gene encodes CDR1 MGHRA and CDR2 YSYEKL. CDR3 region: CASSQESWEHTEAFF. In nucleotides, the CDR3 is TGCGCCAGCAGCCAAGAATCGTGGGAACACACTGAAGCTTTCTTT.

The chain has TRBV9 and TRBJ2-5, with a tentative D call TRBD2 (6 bases). V lost 4 bases to trimming and J lost 5 bases, with 18 bases between them. Germline lookup yields CDR1 SGDLS and CDR2 YYNGEE. CDR3 length: 15 amino acids. The CDR3 DNA sequence: TGTGCCAGCAGCCCACCGGGAGTCGCGGGGGAGACCCAGTACTTC. This codes for CASSPPGVAGETQYF.

The V and J genes are TRBV19 and TRBJ2-1; no definite D call. CDR3 length: 12 amino acids. Germline CDR1 is LNHDA and CDR2 is SQIVND (reference sequence). The V and J ends lost 5 bases and 2 bases respectively, with 4 bases between them. CDR3 DNA: TGTGCCAGTAGTGCCGCCTACAATGAGCAGTTCTTC. Its protein is CASSAAYNEQFF.

The chain couples TRBV4-1 to TRBJ1-4; a weak D match, TRBD1 (5 bases). With 6 bases removed from V and 8 bases from J, the gap between germline ends came to 10 bases. The CDR3 has 12 residues. Germline assignment: CDR1 MGHRA and CDR2 YSYEKL. Here the CDR3 reads CASSLGGEKLFF. The CDR3 nucleotides are TGCGCCAGCAGTCTGGGGGGGGAAAAACTGTTTTTT.

The chain combines TRBV7-2 with TRBJ2-1, with TRBD2 identical over 9 bases. Per germline, CDR1 SGHTA and CDR2 FQGNSA. The CDR3 is 14 residues long. The V and J ends lost 5 bases and 10 bases, in that order; junction bases with no gene match: 9. The CDR3 nucleotides read TGTGCCAGCAGCCAAACACCCACTAGCGGGGAGCAGTTCTTC. This gives the protein CASSQTPTSGEQFF.

The chain is built from TRBV11-2 and TRBJ2-2; D is possibly TRBD2 (6 bases). CDR1 and CDR2 from the germline V gene are SGHAT and FQNNGV. Trimming cost V 5 bases and J 3 bases, with 16 bases left between them. The CDR3 covers 16 residues. CDR3 amino acids: CASSLGRGLYTGELFF. The CDR3 nucleotides are TGTGCCAGCAGCCTAGGTCGGGGACTCTACACCGGGGAGCTGTTTTTT. Together with reference TRBV11-2 and TRBJ2-2, the CDR3 gives the full variable domain: EAGVAQSPRYKIIEKRQSVAFWCNPISGHATLYWYQQILGQGPKLLIQFQNNGVVDDSQLPKDRFSAERLKGVDSTLKIQPAKLEDSAVYLCASSLGRGLYTGELFFGEGSRLTVL.

The chain links TRBV19 to TRBJ1-4; no firm D call. The ends were cut back, 4 bases at V and 4 bases at J, with 7 bases in the middle. This CDR3 has 13 residues. Germline loops: CDR1 LNHDA, CDR2 SQIVND (reference sequence). Written as DNA, the CDR3 is TGTGCCAGTAGTAGGCAGGTTAATGAAAAACTGTTTTTT. It is translated as CASSRQVNEKLFF.

This clone was detected once. V usage is TRBV11-2 and J usage is TRBJ1-1, with a tentative D call TRBD1 (5 bases). Per the germline V gene, CDR1 is SGHAT and CDR2 is FQNNGV. The CDR3 length is 16 residues. V lost 5 bases and J 2 bases, leaving 18 bases between the germline ends. DNA of the CDR3: TGTGCCAGCAGCGGGAGGGGAGGGGTGATTAACACTGAAGCTTTCTTT. Protein sequence: CASSGRGGVINTEAFF. The full variable domain, in which reference TRBV11-2 and TRBJ1-1 provide the parts outside the CDR3, is EAGVAQSPRYKIIEKRQSVAFWCNPISGHATLYWYQQILGQGPKLLIQFQNNGVVDDSQLPKDRFSAERLKGVDSTLKIQPAKLEDSAVYLCASSGRGGVINTEAFFGQGTRLTVV.

The V gene is TRBV25-1, the J gene TRBJ1-1, with 8 bases that match TRBD1. Germline trimming cut 3 bases from V and 6 bases from J; bases unmatched to any gene: 12. The V gene's germline CDR1 is MGHDK and CDR2 SYGVNS. This CDR3 is 16 amino acids long. The CDR3 DNA sequence: TGTGCCAGCAGTGACCAGACAGGGGCCCTAAGGGCTGAAGCTTTCTTT. It yields the protein CASSDQTGALRAEAFF.

The J gene is TRBJ2-6, the V gene TRBV21-1; the table's D call of TRBD1 was not tested on the DNA. TRBV21-1 is given as a pseudogene. The CDR3 is 17 amino acids. The CDR3 spells CASSTNLGASGANVLTF. The CDR3 coding sequence is TGTGCCAGCAGCACCAATTTGGGGGCCTCTGGGGCCAACGTCCTGACTTTC.

This chain links TRBV2 with TRBJ2-3; the match to TRBD1 covers 8 bases. After removal of 3 bases from V and 2 bases from J, the junction contained 7 bases not matched to a gene. The CDR3 runs to 16 residues. Germline values: CDR1 SNHLY, CDR2 FYNNEI. In DNA form, the CDR3 reads TGTGCCAGCAGTGACGTCGGGACAGGACCCACAGATACGCAGTATTTT. The encoded protein is CASSDVGTGPTDTQYF.

The genes are TRBV5-1 and TRBJ2-6, with 7 positions matching TRBD1. CDR3 length equals 15 residues. With V trimmed by 7 bases and J by 4 bases, 8 bases remained unmatched. Germline CDR1 is SGHRS and CDR2 is YFSETQ. CDR3 in amino acids: CASGRQGSGANVLTF. As DNA, the CDR3 is TGCGCCAGCGGAAGACAGGGTTCAGGGGCCAACGTCCTGACTTTC. The variable domain in full, completed from reference TRBV5-1 and TRBJ2-6, reads KAGVTQTPRYLIKTRGQQVTLSCSPISGHRSVSWYQQTPGQGLQFLFEYFSETQRNKGNFPGRFSGRQFSNSRSEMNVSTLELGDSALYLCASGRQGSGANVLTFGAGSRLTVL.

This chain joins TRBV11-2 and TRBJ2-7; D ambiguous. The germline gives CDR1 SGHAT, CDR2 FQNNGV. The V end lost 0 bases, the J end lost 2 bases, and 11 bases lay between the germline ends. The CDR3 is 15 residues long. The CDR3 nucleotides read TGTGCCAGCAGCTTAGAGAAGAGCCCGACCTACGAGCAGTACTTC. It encodes CASSLEKSPTYEQYF. Based on the CDR3 plus reference TRBV11-2 and TRBJ2-7, the full variable domain is EAGVAQSPRYKIIEKRQSVAFWCNPISGHATLYWYQQILGQGPKLLIQFQNNGVVDDSQLPKDRFSAERLKGVDSTLKIQPAKLEDSAVYLCASSLEKSPTYEQYFGPGTRLTVT.

The chain employs TRBV7-3 and TRBJ1-6; a weak D match, TRBD1 (6 bases). The CDR3 sequence is 16 residues long. Germline assignment: CDR1 SGHTA and CDR2 FQGTGA. Deletions cut 1 base from V and 13 bases from J, with 20 bases between. The CDR3 here is CASSLRGRTDGSPLHF. CDR3 nucleotides: TGTGCCAGCAGCTTAAGGGGGAGGACAGACGGTTCGCCCCTCCACTTT. Together with reference TRBV7-3 and TRBJ1-6, the CDR3 gives the full variable domain: GAGVSQTPSNKVTEKGKYVELRCDPISGHTALYWYRQSLGQGPEFLIYFQGTGAADDSGLPNDRFFAVRPEGSVSTLKIQRTERGDSAVYLCASSLRGRTDGSPLHFGNGTRLTVT.

The chain links TRBV11-3 to TRBJ2-7, with TRBD1 matching 8 bases. CDR3 length: 14 amino acids. Germline trimming cut 5 bases from V and 9 bases from J; bases unmatched to any gene: 12. In germline, CDR1 is SGHNT, CDR2 YENEEA. In DNA form, the CDR3 reads TGTGCCAGCAGCCTACAGGGGGATTACGGAGGGCAGTACTTC. It is translated as CASSLQGDYGGQYF.

The V call is TRBV19, the J call TRBJ2-5; D is possibly TRBD1 or TRBD2 (5 bases each). V was trimmed by 5 bases and J by 5 bases, leaving 15 bases between them. This CDR3 is 14 amino acids long. In germline, CDR1 is LNHDA, CDR2 SQIVND (reference sequence). The CDR3 bases are TGTGCCAGTAGTGGAACTCCTGGGGACGAGACCCAGTACTTC. It encodes CASSGTPGDETQYF.

For the CDR3, the DNA is TGTGCCAGCAGCCGACAGGGTGGTACTGAAGCTTTCTTT. It translates to CASSRQGGTEAFF. The chain uses TRBV6-4 and TRBJ1-1; TRBD1 matches at 7 bases. The ends lost 6 bases at V and 5 bases at J; junction bases unmatched: 6. The length of the CDR3 is 13 residues. Germline assignment: CDR1 MRHNA and CDR2 SNTAGT.

This rearrangement joins TRBV6-5 to TRBJ1-5; D might be TRBD1 (6 bases). Trimming left V 7 bases short and J 3 bases short, with 10 bases between. The germline V gene encodes CDR1 MNHEY and CDR2 SVGAGI. The CDR3 sequence is 13 residues long. CDR3 DNA: TGTGCCAGCACCCAGGGGCTCAATCAGCCCCAGCATTTT. It encodes CASTQGLNQPQHF.